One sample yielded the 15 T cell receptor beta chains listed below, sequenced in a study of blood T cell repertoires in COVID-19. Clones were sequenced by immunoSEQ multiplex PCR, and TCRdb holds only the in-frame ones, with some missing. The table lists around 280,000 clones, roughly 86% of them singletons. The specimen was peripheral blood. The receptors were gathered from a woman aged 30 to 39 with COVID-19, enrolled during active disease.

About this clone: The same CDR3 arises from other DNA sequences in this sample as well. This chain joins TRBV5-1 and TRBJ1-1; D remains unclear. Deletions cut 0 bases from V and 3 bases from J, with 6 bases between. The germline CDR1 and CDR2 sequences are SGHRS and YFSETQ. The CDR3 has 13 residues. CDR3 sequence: CASSLAGDTEAFF. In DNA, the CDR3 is TGCGCCAGCAGCTTGGCCGGGGACACTGAAGCTTTCTTT.

The DNA of the CDR3 is TGTGCCAGCAGCCAAGGGACGGGGACTATTCAAGAGACCCAGTACTTC. Encoded protein: CASSQGTGTIQETQYF. This sequence joins TRBV4-2 and TRBJ2-5; 7 nucleotides agree with TRBD2. Trimming took 1 base from V and 2 from J; bases not matched to a gene: 7. The CDR3 is 16 residues long. CDR1 and CDR2 from the germline V gene are LGHNA and YNFKEQ.

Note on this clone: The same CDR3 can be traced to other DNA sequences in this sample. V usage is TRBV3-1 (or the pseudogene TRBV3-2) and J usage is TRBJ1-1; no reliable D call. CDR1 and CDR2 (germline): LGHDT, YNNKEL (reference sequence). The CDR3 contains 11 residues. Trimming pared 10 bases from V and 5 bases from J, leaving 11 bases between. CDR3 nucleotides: TGTGCCACACGGGGTGGGACTGAAGCTTTCTTT. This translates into CATRGGTEAFF.

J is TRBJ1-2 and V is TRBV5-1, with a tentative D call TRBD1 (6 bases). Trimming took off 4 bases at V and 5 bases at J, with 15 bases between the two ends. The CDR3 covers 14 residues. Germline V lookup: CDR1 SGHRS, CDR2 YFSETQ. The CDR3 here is CASSPGQHRYGYTF. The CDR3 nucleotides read TGCGCCAGCAGCCCTGGACAGCACCGTTATGGCTACACCTTC.

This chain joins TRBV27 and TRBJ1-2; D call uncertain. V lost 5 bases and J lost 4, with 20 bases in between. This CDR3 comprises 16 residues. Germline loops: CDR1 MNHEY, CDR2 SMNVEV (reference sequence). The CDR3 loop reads CASSPTVGRAPYGYTF. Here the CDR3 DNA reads TGTGCCAGCAGTCCTACCGTGGGCAGAGCACCCTATGGCTACACCTTC.

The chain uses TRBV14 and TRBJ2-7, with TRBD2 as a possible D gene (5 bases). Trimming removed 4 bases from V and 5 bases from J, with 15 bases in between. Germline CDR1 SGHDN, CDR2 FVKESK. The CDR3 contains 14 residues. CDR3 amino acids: CASSRGNHFDEQYF. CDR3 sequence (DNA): TGTGCCAGCAGCCGAGGGAATCACTTCGACGAGCAGTACTTC.

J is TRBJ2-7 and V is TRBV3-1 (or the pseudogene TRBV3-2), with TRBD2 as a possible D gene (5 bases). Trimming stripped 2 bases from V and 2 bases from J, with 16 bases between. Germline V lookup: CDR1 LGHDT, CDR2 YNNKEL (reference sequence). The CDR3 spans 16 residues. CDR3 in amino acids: CASSQLTTLAPYEQYF. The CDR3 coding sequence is TGTGCCAGCAGCCAATTGACAACTCTAGCCCCCTACGAGCAGTACTTC.

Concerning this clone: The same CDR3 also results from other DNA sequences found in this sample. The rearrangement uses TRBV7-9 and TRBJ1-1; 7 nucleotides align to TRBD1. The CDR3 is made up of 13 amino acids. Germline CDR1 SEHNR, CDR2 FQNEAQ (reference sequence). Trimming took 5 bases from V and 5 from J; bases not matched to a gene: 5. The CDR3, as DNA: TGTGCCAGCAGCCCTCAGGGGGGAACTGAAGCTTTCTTT. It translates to CASSPQGGTEAFF.

The CDR3 reads CASSLQGRQPQHF. CDR3 DNA sequence: TGTGCCAGCAGTTTACAGGGCCGCCAGCCCCAGCATTTT. This sequence joins TRBV28 and TRBJ1-5; maybe TRBD1 (5 bases). The CDR3 has 13 residues. The V end was cut by 2 bases, the J end by 7 bases, with 9 bases between. Germline CDR1 MDHEN, CDR2 SYDVKM.

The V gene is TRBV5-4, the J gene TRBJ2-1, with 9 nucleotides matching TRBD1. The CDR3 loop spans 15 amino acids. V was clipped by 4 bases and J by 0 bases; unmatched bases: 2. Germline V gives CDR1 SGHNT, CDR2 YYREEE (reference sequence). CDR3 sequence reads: CASSTGGNSYNEQFF. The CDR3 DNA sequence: TGTGCCAGCAGCACAGGGGGCAACTCCTACAATGAGCAGTTCTTC.

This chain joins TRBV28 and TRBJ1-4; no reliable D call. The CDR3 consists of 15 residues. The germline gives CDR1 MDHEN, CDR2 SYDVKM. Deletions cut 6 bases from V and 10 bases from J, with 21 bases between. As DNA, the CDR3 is TGTGCCAGCAGCCTCGCCGGAGCGATTGGCGTAAAACTGTTTTTT. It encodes CASSLAGAIGVKLFF.

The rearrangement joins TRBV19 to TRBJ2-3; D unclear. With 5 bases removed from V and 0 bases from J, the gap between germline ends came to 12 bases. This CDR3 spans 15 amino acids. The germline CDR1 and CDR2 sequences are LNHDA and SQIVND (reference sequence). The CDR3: CASSWVGPSTDTQYF. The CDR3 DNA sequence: TGTGCCAGTAGTTGGGTGGGCCCCAGCACAGATACGCAGTATTTT.

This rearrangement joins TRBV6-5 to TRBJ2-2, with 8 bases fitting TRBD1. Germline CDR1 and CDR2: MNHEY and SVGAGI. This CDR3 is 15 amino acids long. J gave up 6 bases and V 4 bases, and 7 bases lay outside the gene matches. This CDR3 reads CASSWGRGLPGELFF. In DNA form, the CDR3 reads TGTGCCAGCAGTTGGGGCAGGGGGCTACCCGGGGAGCTGTTTTTT.

In DNA, the CDR3 is TGTGCCAGTGGACAGGGGGCTTTGGGCTACACCTTC. It codes for CASGQGALGYTF. The chain combines TRBV19 with TRBJ1-2; 11 bases agree with TRBD1. After removal of 8 bases from V and 8 bases from J, the junction contained 4 bases not matched to a gene. Per germline, CDR1 LNHDA and CDR2 SQIVND (reference sequence). This CDR3 comprises 12 residues.

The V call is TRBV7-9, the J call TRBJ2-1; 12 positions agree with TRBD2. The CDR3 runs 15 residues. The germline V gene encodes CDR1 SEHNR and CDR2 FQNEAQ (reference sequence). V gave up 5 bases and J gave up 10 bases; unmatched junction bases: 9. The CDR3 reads CASSPSGGAIEEQFF. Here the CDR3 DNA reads TGTGCCAGCAGCCCTAGCGGGGGGGCAATAGAGGAGCAGTTCTTC.